This T cell receptor (beta chain) was sequenced in a study of memory B cells and T cells in multiple sclerosis. Notes on the study in general: Compartments had unequal clone-set sizes, affecting shared clonotype counts.

CFSE-dim autoproliferating and CFSE-high non-proliferating T cells from unstimulated culture were sequenced separately. Pooled replicate wells came from around 50 million CFSE-labeled PBMCs cultured about seven days without stimulus. The PBMCs received about 0.51 uM CFSE and serum-free culture with no added stimuli. The CDR3 runs to 13 residues. Looked up from germline, CDR1 is SGHVS and CDR2 is FNYEAQ. The V gene lost 6 bases and the J gene lost 13 bases, with 16 bases spanning the gap. This clone was detected a few times. Antigen: not known. Libraries were prepared by immunoSEQ multiplex PCR; TCRdb keeps only in-frame clonotypes and omits some of them. The sample shows some 11,000 clones, just under 85% of them seen only once.

This sequence originates from a human donor with multiple sclerosis. This rearrangement joins TRBV7-6 to TRBJ1-6, with D possibly TRBD1 on 6 matching bases. The specimen sequenced was PBMCs from blood kept in culture. CDR3 in amino acids: CASSRDRTAPLHF. The CDR3 nucleotides are TGTGCCAGCAGTCGAGACAGGACAGCGCCCCTCCACTTT.